This TCR beta chain was sequenced during a study of cytomegalovirus exposure and HLA in healthy donors. Notes on the study in general: A highly shared variant cluster was judged a likely technical artifact. Later, an analysis showed that TCR beta chains associated with HLA were more clonally expanded than others that were equally common.

On this clone itself: Its antigen is unknown.

Each of the donors was a healthy bone marrow donor. Donors had nominal health at sampling but likely had unrecorded immune exposures. The PCR ran on 60 Vbeta and 13 Jbeta primers. Generated by immunoSEQ multiplex PCR, the TCRdb table keeps only in-frame clones and is missing some. The top ten clones hold under 2% of a sample with about 170,000 clones, roughly 77% of them seen once. V lost 4 bases and J 1 base, leaving 10 bases between the germline ends. The CDR3 covers 14 residues. The germline V gene encodes CDR1 MNHEY and CDR2 SVGAGI. The TCR comes from a woman aged 18-29 years in good health and CMV-seronegative. The chain carries TRBV6-5 and TRBJ1-1; D gene ambiguous. Sequenced material: PBMCs. The CDR3 bases are TGTGCCAGCAGTTGGGGTCGGGGGAACACTGAAGCTTTCTTT. It is translated as CASSWGRGNTEAFF.